These 6 T cell receptor beta chains came from one sample sequenced in a study of CD8 T cells in Susac syndrome. Reverse transcription of 0.5 to 1 ug RNA was carried out with random hexamers. MiXCR, run by TCRdb on the immunoSEQ multiplex PCR reads, gives a single entry per CDR3 protein. The top ten clones hold under 0.2% of a sample with some 190,000 distinct CDR3 sequences, about 94% of them seen once. Sequenced input: CD4+ T cells from PBMCs. These receptors came from a human donor with Susac syndrome.

V usage is TRBV7-3 and J usage is TRBJ2-7, with 9 bases fitting TRBD1. From germline, CDR1 is SGHTA and CDR2 FQGTGA. After removal of 5 bases from V and 6 bases from J, the junction contained 2 bases not matched to a gene. This CDR3 is 12 amino acids long. For the CDR3, the DNA is TGTGCCAGCAGCGCGGACAGGGGCGAGCAGTACTTC. Translating gives CASSADRGEQYF.

This chain links TRBV14 with TRBJ2-7; unclear D gene. CDR1 is SGHDN, CDR2 FVKESK, per germline. CDR3 length: 15 residues. V was trimmed by 3 bases and J by 2 bases, leaving 14 bases between them. CDR3: CASSHPGGSTYEQYF. The CDR3 nucleotides are TGTGCCAGCAGCCACCCCGGTGGCAGTACCTACGAGCAGTACTTC.

In the case of this clonotype: A read error may produce the germline difference seen at one junction end. This chain uses TRBV2 with TRBJ2-2; no reliable D call. This CDR3 is 18 amino acids long. In germline, CDR1 is SNHLY, CDR2 FYNNEI. Written as DNA, the CDR3 is TGTGCCAGCAGTGAAGCGCTTGAGTCATGGGGTAACAACGGGGAGCTGTTTTTT. Protein product: CASSEALESWGNNGELFF. Combining the CDR3 with reference TRBV2 and TRBJ2-2 gives the whole variable domain EPEVTQTPSHQVTQMGQEVILRCVPISNHLYFYWYRQILGQKVEFLVSFYNNEISEKSEIFDDQFSVERPDGSNFTLKIRSTKLEDSAMYFCASSEALESWGNNGELFFGEGSRLTVL.

This rearrangement joins TRBV28 to TRBJ1-2; D perhaps matches TRBD1 (6 bases). Deletions cut 5 bases from V and 8 bases from J, with 15 bases between. The CDR3 runs 13 residues. Germline V CDR1 and CDR2: MDHEN, SYDVKM. The CDR3 DNA reads as TGTGCCAGCAGTATTCCCAGGGGACGAGGCTACACCTTC. This gives the protein CASSIPRGRGYTF.

J is TRBJ2-6 and V is TRBV20-1, with 9 bases fitting TRBD1. Germline V gene sequence: CDR1 DFQATT, CDR2 SNEGSKA (reference sequence). J lost 0 bases, V lost 4 bases, and 4 bases had no gene match. The CDR3 extends over 16 amino acids. DNA for the CDR3: TGCAGTGCTACCGGGACAGGGAACTCTGGGGCCAACGTCCTGACTTTC. Its protein product is CSATGTGNSGANVLTF.

V usage is TRBV6-5 and J usage is TRBJ1-5, with 10 positions matching TRBD1. Germline lookup yields CDR1 MNHEY and CDR2 SVGAGI. The CDR3 runs to 13 residues. V lost 5 bases and J lost 6; bases outside the gene matches: 1. The CDR3 nucleotides read TGTGCCAGCAGTGGGACAGGGGTTCAGCCCCAGCATTTT. It translates to CASSGTGVQPQHF.